This T cell receptor (beta chain) was profiled in a study of blood T cell repertoires in COVID-19. Sequencing used immunoSEQ multiplex PCR; TCRdb keeps in-frame clones, though not all of them. Here the sample spans 300,000 to 400,000 clones, roughly 90% being singletons. The germline CDR1 and CDR2 sequences are LNHDA and SQIVND (reference sequence). CDR3 length: 16 amino acids. The V and J ends lost 5 bases and 2 bases, in that order; junction bases with no gene match: 9. This TCR came from a woman younger than 45 with COVID-19, enrolled during active disease. Sequenced material: peripheral blood. The rearrangement uses TRBV19 and TRBJ1-2, with 9 bases matching TRBD1. The CDR3 nucleotides read TGTGCCAGTAGTCCCGGGACAGGGACGGGGAACTATGGCTACACCTTC. This sequence encodes CASSPGTGTGNYGYTF.